Included here is one T cell receptor beta chain sequence, with context. Its antigen is unknown. This specimen comes from a study of T cell responses to AZD1222 COVID-19 vaccine. Study conclusions and caveats: Spike-specific TCR breadth rose after two AZD1222 doses, and depth rose as well. CD4 TCRs linked to vaccination spanned spike, dominating at 160-218 and 743-854. Among the donors, most were white British and more were female, and clonal diversity was possibly underestimated. Repertoires were collected only later (after the peak T cell response had occurred).

Clones were sequenced by immunoSEQ multiplex PCR, and TCRdb holds only the in-frame ones, with some missing. The table lists some 110,000 clones, about 88% of them singletons. The sample was peripheral blood, taken on day 0 of AZD1222 vaccination. This clonotype was obtained from an adult in good health.

The CDR3 region has the DNA TGTGCCAGCAGTGAGTGGACAGGGGAATCTGGCTACACCTTC. It is translated as CASSEWTGESGYTF. This chain links TRBV2 with TRBJ1-2; 9 positions match TRBD1. This CDR3 region has 14 residues. The germline CDR1 and CDR2 sequences are SNHLY and FYNNEI. Trimming removed 3 bases from V and 7 bases from J; junction bases left unmatched: 6.